This TCR beta chain was sequenced for a study of cytomegalovirus exposure and HLA in healthy donors. Study-wide context: Per a later analysis, the 666 first-cohort and 110 or so validation repertoires shared one platform. General study points: Generally TCR sequences proved uncommon, though certain public TCRs appeared in numerous donors.

The assay was immunoSEQ multiplex PCR, and TCRdb's table has in-frame clones only and misses some. Seen here are 300,000 to 350,000 clones, roughly 87% observed once, and the top ten hold approximately 0.9%. The CDR3 is 16 residues long. V lost 4 bases, J lost 0 bases, and 15 bases lay in between. CDR1 is MGHRA and CDR2 is YSYEKL in the germline V gene. On this clone: Its antigen is as yet unknown.

The sequencing input was PBMCs. The chain joins TRBV4-1 to TRBJ1-2; a weak D match, TRBD1 (5 bases). This TCR was sampled from a young man in good health and CMV-seronegative. CDR3 DNA: TGCGCCAGCAGCCTTTCGGGGGGGATTACTAACTATGGCTACACCTTC. Residues: CASSLSGGITNYGYTF.